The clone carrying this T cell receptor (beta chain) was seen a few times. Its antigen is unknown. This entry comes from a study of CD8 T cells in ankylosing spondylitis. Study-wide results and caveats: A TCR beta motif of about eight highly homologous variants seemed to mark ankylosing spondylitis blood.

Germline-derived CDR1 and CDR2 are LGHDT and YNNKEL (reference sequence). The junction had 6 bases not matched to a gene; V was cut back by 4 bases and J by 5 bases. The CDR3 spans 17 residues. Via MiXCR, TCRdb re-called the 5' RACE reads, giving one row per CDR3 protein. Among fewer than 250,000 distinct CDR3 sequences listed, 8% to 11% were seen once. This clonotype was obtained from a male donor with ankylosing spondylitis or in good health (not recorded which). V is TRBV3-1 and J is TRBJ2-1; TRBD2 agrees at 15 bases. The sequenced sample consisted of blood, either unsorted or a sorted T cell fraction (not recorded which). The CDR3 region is CASSRGTSGRTHNEQFF. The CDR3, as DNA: TGTGCCAGCAGCCGAGGGACTAGCGGGAGGACCCACAATGAGCAGTTCTTC.